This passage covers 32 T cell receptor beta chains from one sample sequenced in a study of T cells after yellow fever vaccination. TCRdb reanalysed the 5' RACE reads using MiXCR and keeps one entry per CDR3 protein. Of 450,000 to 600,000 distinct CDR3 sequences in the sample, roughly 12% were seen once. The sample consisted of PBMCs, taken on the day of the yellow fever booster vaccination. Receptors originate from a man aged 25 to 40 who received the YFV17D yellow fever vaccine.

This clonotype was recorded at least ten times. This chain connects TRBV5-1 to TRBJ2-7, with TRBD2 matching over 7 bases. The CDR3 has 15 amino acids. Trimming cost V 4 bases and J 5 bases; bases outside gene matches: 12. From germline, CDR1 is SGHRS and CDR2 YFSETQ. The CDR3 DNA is TGCGCCAGCAGCCGGCGTGGCGGGAGCGTCAACGAGCAGTACTTC. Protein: CASSRRGGSVNEQYF.

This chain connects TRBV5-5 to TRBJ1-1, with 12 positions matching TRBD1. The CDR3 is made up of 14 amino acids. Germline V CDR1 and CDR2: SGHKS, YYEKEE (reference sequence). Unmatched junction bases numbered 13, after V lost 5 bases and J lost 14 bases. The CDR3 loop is CASRLSGTGGGGFF. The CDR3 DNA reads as TGTGCCAGCAGGTTGTCCGGGACAGGGGGCGGAGGGTTCTTT.

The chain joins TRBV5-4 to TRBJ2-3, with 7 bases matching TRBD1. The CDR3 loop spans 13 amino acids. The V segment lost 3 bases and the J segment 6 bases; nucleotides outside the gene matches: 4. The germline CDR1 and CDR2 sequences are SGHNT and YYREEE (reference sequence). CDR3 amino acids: CASSWGTVDTQYF. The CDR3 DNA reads TGTGCCAGCAGCTGGGGGACAGTCGATACGCAGTATTTT.

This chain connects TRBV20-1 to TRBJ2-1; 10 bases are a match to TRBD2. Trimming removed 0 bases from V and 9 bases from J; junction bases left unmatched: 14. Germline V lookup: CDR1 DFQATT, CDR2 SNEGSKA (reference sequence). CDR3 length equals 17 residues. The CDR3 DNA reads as TGCAGTGCTAGAGATCCATATTCTAGCGGGAGTAGCGGTGAGCAGTTCTTC. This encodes CSARDPYSSGSSGEQFF.

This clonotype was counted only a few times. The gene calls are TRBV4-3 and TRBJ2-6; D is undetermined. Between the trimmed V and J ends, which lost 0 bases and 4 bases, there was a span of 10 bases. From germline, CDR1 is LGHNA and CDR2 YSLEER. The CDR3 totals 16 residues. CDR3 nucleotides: TGCGCCAGCAGCCAAGATTGGGGTAGGGGGGCCAACGTCCTGACTTTC. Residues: CASSQDWGRGANVLTF.

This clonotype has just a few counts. CDR3 amino acids: CASRPWTGRPSTIYF. Written as DNA, the CDR3 is TGTGCCAGCAGACCCTGGACAGGGCGACCGTCAACCATATATTTT. This chain joins TRBV7-9 and TRBJ1-3; 8 bases map to TRBD1. The CDR3 covers 15 residues. Looked up from germline, CDR1 is SEHNR and CDR2 is FQNEAQ (reference sequence). V shed 6 bases and J 10 bases; nucleotides not matched to a gene: 14.

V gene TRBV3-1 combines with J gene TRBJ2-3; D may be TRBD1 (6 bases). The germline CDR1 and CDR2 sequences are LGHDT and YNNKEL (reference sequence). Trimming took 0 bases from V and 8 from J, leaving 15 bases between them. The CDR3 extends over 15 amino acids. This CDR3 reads CASSQEGGQSGTQYF. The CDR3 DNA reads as TGTGCCAGCAGCCAAGAAGGTGGACAGTCTGGTACGCAGTATTTT.

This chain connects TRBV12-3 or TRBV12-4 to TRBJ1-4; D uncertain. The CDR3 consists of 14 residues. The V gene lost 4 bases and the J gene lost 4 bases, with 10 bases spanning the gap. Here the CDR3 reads CASSSPGLNEKLFF. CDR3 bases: TGTGCCAGCAGTTCCCCCGGTCTTAATGAAAAACTGTTTTTT.

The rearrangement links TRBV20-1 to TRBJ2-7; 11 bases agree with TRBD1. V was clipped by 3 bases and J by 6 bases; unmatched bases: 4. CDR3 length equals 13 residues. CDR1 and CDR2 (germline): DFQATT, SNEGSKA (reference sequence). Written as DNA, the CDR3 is TGCAGTGCTAGCAGGACAGGGGGCTTCGAGCAGTACTTC. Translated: CSASRTGGFEQYF.

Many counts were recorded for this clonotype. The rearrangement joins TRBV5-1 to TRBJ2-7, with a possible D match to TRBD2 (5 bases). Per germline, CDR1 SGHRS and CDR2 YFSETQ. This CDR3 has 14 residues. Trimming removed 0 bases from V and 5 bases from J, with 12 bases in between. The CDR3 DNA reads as TGCGCCAGCAGCTTGGAATCAGGACTGGACGAGCAGTACTTC. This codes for CASSLESGLDEQYF.

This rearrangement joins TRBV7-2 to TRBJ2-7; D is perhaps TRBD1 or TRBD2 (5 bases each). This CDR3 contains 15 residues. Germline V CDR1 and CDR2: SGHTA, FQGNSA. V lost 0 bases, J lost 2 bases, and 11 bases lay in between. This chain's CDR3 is CASSLAWGTPYEQYF. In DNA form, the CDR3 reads TGTGCCAGCAGCTTAGCATGGGGGACCCCCTACGAGCAGTACTTC.

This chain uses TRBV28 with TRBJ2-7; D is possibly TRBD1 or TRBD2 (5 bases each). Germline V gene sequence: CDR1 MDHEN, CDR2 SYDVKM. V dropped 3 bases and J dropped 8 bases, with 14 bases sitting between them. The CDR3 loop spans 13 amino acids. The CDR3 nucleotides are TGTGCCAGCAGTTTGGGCAGGGAGATGAAGCAGTACTTC. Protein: CASSLGREMKQYF.

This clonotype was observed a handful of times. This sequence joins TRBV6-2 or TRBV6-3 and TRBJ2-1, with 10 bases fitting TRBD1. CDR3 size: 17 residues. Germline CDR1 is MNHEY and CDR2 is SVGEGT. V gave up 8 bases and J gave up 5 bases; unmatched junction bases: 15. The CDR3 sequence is CASRYFKTGTGDNEQFF. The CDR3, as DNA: TGTGCCAGCCGGTATTTTAAAACCGGGACAGGGGACAATGAGCAGTTCTTC.

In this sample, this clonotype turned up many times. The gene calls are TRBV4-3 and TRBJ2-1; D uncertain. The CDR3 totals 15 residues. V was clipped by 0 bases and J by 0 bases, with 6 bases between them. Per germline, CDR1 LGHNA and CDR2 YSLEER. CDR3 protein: CASSQEQSSYNEQFF. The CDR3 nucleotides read TGCGCCAGCAGCCAAGAACAGAGCTCCTACAATGAGCAGTTCTTC.

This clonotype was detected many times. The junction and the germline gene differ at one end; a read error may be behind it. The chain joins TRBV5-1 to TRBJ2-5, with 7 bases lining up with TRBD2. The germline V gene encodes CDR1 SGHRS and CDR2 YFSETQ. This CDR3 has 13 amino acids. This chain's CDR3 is CASSLQGGETQYF. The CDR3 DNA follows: TGTGCCAGCTCTTTGCAGGGAGGGGAGACCCAGTACTTC.

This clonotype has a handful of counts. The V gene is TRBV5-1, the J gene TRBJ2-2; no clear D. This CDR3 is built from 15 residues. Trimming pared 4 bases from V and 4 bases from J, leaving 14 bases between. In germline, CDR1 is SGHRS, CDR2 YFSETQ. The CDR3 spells CASSTDRVPTGELFF. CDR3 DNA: TGCGCCAGCAGCACGGACCGAGTTCCCACCGGGGAGCTGTTTTTT.

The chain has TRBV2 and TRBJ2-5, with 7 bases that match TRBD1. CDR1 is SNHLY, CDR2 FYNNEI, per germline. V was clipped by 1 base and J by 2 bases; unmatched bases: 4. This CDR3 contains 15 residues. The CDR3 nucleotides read TGTGCCAGCAGTGAAGGGGACAGCCCTCAAGAGACCCAGTACTTC. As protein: CASSEGDSPQETQYF.

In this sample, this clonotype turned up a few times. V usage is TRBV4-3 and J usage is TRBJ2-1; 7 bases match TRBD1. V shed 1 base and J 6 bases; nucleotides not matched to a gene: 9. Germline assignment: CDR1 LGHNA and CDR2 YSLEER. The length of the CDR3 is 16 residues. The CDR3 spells CASSQGARQGGNEQFF. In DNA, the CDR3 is TGCGCCAGCAGCCAAGGGGCCAGACAGGGTGGCAATGAGCAGTTCTTC.

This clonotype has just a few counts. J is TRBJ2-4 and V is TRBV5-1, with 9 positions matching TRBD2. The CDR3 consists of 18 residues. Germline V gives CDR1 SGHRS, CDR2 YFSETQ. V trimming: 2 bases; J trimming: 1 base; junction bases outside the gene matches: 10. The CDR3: CASSFISGSGTAKNIQYF. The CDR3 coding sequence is TGCGCCAGCAGCTTCATTAGCGGGAGCGGAACGGCCAAAAACATTCAGTACTTC.

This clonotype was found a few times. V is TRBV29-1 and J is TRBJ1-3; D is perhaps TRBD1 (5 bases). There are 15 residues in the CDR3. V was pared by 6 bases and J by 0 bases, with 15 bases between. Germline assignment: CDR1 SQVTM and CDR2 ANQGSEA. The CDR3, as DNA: TGCAGCGTCGGGCAGTCGGGGCCCTCTGGAAACACCATATATTTT. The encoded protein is CSVGQSGPSGNTIYF.

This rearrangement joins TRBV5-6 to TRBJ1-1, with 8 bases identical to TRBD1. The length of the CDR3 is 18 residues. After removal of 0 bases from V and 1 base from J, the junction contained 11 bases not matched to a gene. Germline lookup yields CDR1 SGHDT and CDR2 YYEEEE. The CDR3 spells CASSLGVGQGATNTEAFF. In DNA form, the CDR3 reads TGTGCCAGCAGCTTGGGGGTTGGGCAGGGGGCCACGAACACTGAAGCTTTCTTT.

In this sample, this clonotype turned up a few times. This chain's CDR3 is CAGSYRVGGEQFF. As DNA, the CDR3 is TGTGCCGGGTCCTACAGGGTTGGGGGGGAGCAGTTCTTC. The chain employs TRBV19 and TRBJ2-1; perhaps D is TRBD1 or TRBD2 (6 bases each). The V gene lost 11 bases and the J gene lost 10 bases, with 21 bases spanning the gap. This CDR3 has 13 residues. In germline, CDR1 is LNHDA, CDR2 SQIVND (reference sequence). Full variable domain (rest looked up from reference TRBV19 and TRBJ2-1): DGGITQSPKYLFRKEGQNVTLSCEQNLNHDAMYWYRQDPGQGLRLIYYSQIVNDFQKGDIAEGYSVSREKKESFPLTVTSAQKNPTAFYLCAGSYRVGGEQFFGPGTRLTVL.

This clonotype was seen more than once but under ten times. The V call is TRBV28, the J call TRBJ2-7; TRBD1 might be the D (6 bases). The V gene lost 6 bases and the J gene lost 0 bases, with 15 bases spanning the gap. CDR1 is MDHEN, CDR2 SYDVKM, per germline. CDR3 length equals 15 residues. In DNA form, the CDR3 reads TGTGCCAGCAGACCTACAGGGAGCCTCTCCTACGAGCAGTACTTC. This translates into CASRPTGSLSYEQYF.

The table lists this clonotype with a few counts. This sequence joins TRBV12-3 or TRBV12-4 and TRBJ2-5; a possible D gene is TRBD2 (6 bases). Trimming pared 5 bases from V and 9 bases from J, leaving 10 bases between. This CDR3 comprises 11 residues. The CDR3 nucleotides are TGTGCCAGCAGTCCCGGCGGGGCCCAGTACTTC. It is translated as CASSPGGAQYF.

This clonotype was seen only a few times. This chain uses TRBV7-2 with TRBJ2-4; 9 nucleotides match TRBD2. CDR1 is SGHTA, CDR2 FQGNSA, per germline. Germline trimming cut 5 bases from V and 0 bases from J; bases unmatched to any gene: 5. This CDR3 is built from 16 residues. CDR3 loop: CASSNLAGPAKNIQYF. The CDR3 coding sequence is TGTGCCAGCAGCAACCTAGCGGGGCCAGCCAAAAACATTCAGTACTTC.

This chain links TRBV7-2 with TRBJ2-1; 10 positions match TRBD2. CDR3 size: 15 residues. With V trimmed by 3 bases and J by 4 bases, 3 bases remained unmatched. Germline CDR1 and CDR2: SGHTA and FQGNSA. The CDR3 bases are TGTGCCAGCAGCTTCGGGACTAGCGCTTACAATGAGCAGTTCTTC. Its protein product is CASSFGTSAYNEQFF.

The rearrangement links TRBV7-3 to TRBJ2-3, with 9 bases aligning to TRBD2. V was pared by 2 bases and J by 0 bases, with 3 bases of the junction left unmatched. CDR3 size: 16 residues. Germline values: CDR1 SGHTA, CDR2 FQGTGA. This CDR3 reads CASSLVGTSSTDTQYF. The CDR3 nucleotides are TGTGCCAGCAGCTTAGTAGGGACTAGCAGCACAGATACGCAGTATTTT.

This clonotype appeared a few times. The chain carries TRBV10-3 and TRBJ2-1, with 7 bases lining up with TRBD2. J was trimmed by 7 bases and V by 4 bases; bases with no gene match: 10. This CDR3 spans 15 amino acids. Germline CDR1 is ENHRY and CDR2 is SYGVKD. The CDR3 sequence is CAISGEGVTANEQFF. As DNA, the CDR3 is TGTGCCATCAGTGGGGAGGGAGTGACCGCAAATGAGCAGTTCTTC.

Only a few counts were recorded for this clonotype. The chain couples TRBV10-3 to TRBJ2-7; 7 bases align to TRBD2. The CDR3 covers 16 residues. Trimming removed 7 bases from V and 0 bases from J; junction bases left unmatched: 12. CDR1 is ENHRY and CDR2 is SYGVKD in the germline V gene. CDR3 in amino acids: CAITDHTGGSSYEQYF. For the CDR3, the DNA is TGTGCCATCACCGACCATACTGGCGGGAGCTCCTACGAGCAGTACTTC.

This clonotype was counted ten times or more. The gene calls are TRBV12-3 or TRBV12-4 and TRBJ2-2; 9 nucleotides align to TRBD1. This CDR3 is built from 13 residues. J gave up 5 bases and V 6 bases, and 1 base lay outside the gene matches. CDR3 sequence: CASSGQGTGELFF. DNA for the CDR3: TGTGCCAGCAGCGGACAGGGGACCGGGGAGCTGTTTTTT.

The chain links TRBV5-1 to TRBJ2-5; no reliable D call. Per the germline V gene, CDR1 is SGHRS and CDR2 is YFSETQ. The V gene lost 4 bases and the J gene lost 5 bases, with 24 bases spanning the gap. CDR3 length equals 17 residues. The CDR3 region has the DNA TGCGCCAGCAGCCGGACCCCAGAGGAGACCAACTGGGAGACCCAGTACTTC. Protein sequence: CASSRTPEETNWETQYF. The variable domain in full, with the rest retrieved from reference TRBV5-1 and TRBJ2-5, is KAGVTQTPRYLIKTRGQQVTLSCSPISGHRSVSWYQQTPGQGLQFLFEYFSETQRNKGNFPGRFSGRQFSNSRSEMNVSTLELGDSALYLCASSRTPEETNWETQYFGPGTRLLVL.

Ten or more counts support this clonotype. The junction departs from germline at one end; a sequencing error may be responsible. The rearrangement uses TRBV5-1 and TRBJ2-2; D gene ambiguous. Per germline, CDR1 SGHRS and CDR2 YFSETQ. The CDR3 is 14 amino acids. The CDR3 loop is CASSLNLNTGELFF. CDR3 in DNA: TGTGCCAGCAGTCTCAACTTGAACACCGGGGAGCTGTTTTTT.